The rows below give T cell receptor beta chains drawn from one sample of a study of Graves' ophthalmopathy and Graves' hyperthyroidism. A single record per CDR3 protein comes from TCRdb applying MiXCR to the multiplex PCR reads. The sample lists under 200,000 distinct CDR3 sequences, roughly two fifths occurring once. The sequencing sample was made of peripheral blood. The receptors come from a woman aged 40 to 50 with Graves' ophthalmopathy. The CDR3 runs from the conserved cysteine through the conserved F or W. The D gene is left open where the match is weak. The size field is filled for only some rows; it gives once, few, many or a size class.

V gene,D gene,J gene,CDR3 length,clone size,CDR3 DNA,CDR3 protein
TRBV7-8,.,TRBJ2-3,16,.,TGTGCCAGCAGCTCAGGCCAGAATAGATGGACAGATACGCAGTATTTT,CASSSGQNRWTDTQYF
TRBV28,.,TRBJ1-2,14,many,TGTGCCAGCAGTGGCGGAACGACAGTCACTGGCTACACCTTC,CASSGGTTVTGYTF
TRBV6-4,TRBD1,TRBJ1-1,18,many,TGTGCCAGCAGCCCCGGGACAGGATCTCCCCGGTCGAGAACTGAAGCTTTCTTT,CASSPGTGSPRSRTEAFF
TRBV28,TRBD2,TRBJ2-2,18,.,TGTGCCAGCAGTTCCGTCGGACTAGCGGGAGCTTCGGGCGGGGAGCTGTTTTTT,CASSSVGLAGASGGELFF
TRBV12-3/TRBV12-4,.,TRBJ2-5,13,many,TGTGCCAGCAACGGAAGGGGAGGAGAGACCCAGTACTTC,CASNGRGGETQYF
TRBV6-2/TRBV6-3,.,TRBJ2-7,15,many,TGTGCCAGCAGTTACTCGTTCCAGGGTAACCACGAGCAGTACTTC,CASSYSFQGNHEQYF
TRBV12-3/TRBV12-4,.,TRBJ1-2,13,.,TGTGCCAGCAGTCGGGACACCCTCTATGGCTACACCTTC,CASSRDTLYGYTF
TRBV19,TRBD2,TRBJ2-7,15,.,TGTGCCAGTAGTATTACCAGCGGGAGCTCCTACGAGCAGTACTTC,CASSITSGSSYEQYF
TRBV6-5,TRBD2,TRBJ2-1,19,many,TGTGCCAGCAGTACACCCGGGACTAGCGGGAGGGGCTCCTACAATGAGCAGTTCTTC,CASSTPGTSGRGSYNEQFF
TRBV9,.,TRBJ1-3,13,many,TGTGCCAGCAGCGCGACAACTGGAAACACCATATATTTT,CASSATTGNTIYF
TRBV28,.,TRBJ1-2,13,many,TGTGCCAGCCACAGACCGGCGAGTCTGCTTTGGACCTTC,CASHRPASLLWTF
TRBV7-2,.,TRBJ1-5,14,many,TGTGCCAGCAGCCCAAATGGACGGAATCAGCCCCAGCATTTT,CASSPNGRNQPQHF
TRBV7-2,.,TRBJ2-3,14,many,TGTGCCAGCAGCACAGGGGGAGGGACAGATACGCAGTATTTT,CASSTGGGTDTQYF
TRBV27,.,TRBJ2-5,15,.,TGTGCCAGCGCCAGAAGACTAGCCAGGGGAGAGACCCAGTACTTC,CASARRLARGETQYF
TRBV7-2,TRBD2,TRBJ2-7,15,.,TGTGCCAGCAGCGAAATTAGCGGGACCTCCTACGAGCAGTACTTC,CASSEISGTSYEQYF
TRBV11-2,.,TRBJ2-5,12,few,TGTGCCAGCCGGGGGTCGGGCGAGACCCAGTACTTC,CASRGSGETQYF
TRBV12-3/TRBV12-4,.,TRBJ2-5,12,.,TGTGCCAGCAGCCCAGTACGAAAGGCCCAGTACTTC,CASSPVRKAQYF
TRBV11-2,.,TRBJ2-7,12,many,TGTGCCAGCAGCCTGCCGGGCGGCGAGCAGTACTTC,CASSLPGGEQYF
TRBV19,.,TRBJ1-2,13,many,TGTGCCAGTAGTATGGGCAGTTTCTATGGCTACACCTTC,CASSMGSFYGYTF
TRBV6-5,TRBD2,TRBJ2-5,14,many,TGTGCCAGCAGTTCCATAGCGGGAGAAGAGACCCAGTACTTC,CASSSIAGEETQYF
TRBV15,.,TRBJ2-5,13,many,TGTGCCACCAGCGGGAATGGGGGAGAGACCCAGTACTTC,CATSGNGGETQYF
TRBV5-5,TRBD2,TRBJ2-2,16,many,TGTGCCAGCAGCTTGGCCCTAGCGGGGGTCACCGGGGAGCTGTTTTTT,CASSLALAGVTGELFF
TRBV27,TRBD1,TRBJ2-2,17,many,TGTGCCAGCAGTCCCAAGACAGGGGGGGCGAACACCGGGGAGCTGTTTTTT,CASSPKTGGANTGELFF
TRBV6-4,TRBD1,TRBJ1-2,17,many,TGTGCCAGCAAGGGGGAACCGACAGGGGCACCTAACTATGGCTACACCTTC,CASKGEPTGAPNYGYTF
TRBV19,TRBD1,TRBJ1-1,13,many,TGTGCCAGCGAAAGGGGGCCCCGCACTGAAGCTTTCTTT,CASERGPRTEAFF
TRBV28,.,TRBJ2-2,13,once,TGTGCCGGGCGAGGGGCGAACACCGGGGAGCTGTTTTTT,CAGRGANTGELFF
TRBV6-2/TRBV6-3,.,TRBJ2-7,15,many,TGTGCCAGCAGTTACCCCAGGACAGCCTTCTACGAGCAGTACTTC,CASSYPRTAFYEQYF
TRBV29-1,TRBD2,TRBJ2-7,13,many,TGCAGCGCCCGGACTAGCGGGAGTTACGAGCAGTACTTC,CSARTSGSYEQYF
TRBV9,TRBD2,TRBJ2-2,15,many,TGTGCCAGCAGCCCCCGCGGGGGGAACACCGGGGAGCTGTTTTTT,CASSPRGGNTGELFF
TRBV7-3,.,TRBJ2-6,14,many,TGTGCCAGCAGCTTAGGTCCTGGGGCCAACGTCCTGACTTTC,CASSLGPGANVLTF
TRBV12-3/TRBV12-4,.,TRBJ1-1,16,.,TGTGCCATCGCGTACTCATGGGGAATGGGAGGGACTGAAGCTTTCTTT,CAIAYSWGMGGTEAFF
TRBV6-1,TRBD2,TRBJ2-7,15,.,TGTGCCAGCAGAGAAAAGACTAGCGGTTTCTACGAGCAGTACTTC,CASREKTSGFYEQYF